This T cell receptor beta chain was recorded in a study of blood T cells in healthy people across ages. Study-wide findings and caveats: Conclusively comparing naive with antigen-experienced cells was impossible with unsorted PBMCs.

This clonotype was counted ten times or more. Its antigen is unknown. Sample-barcoded 5' priming and a J-beta primer mix drove a second PCR of about 6 to 12 cycles. Via MiXCR, TCRdb re-called the 5' RACE reads, giving one row per CDR3 protein. The sample holds more than 1 million distinct CDR3 sequences, under 55% seen once. This sequence was found in a woman aged 55-69 years in good health. Sequenced: blood.

In DNA form, the CDR3 reads TGTGCCAGCAGTGTTAGCGGCCCCGAGCAGTTCTTC. Its protein product is CASSVSGPEQFF. The chain joins TRBV27 to TRBJ2-1; TRBD2 might be the D (6 bases). Trimming shortened V by 5 bases and J by 10 bases, and 12 bases separated the two germline ends. This CDR3 comprises 12 residues. CDR1 and CDR2 (germline): MNHEY, SMNVEV (reference sequence).